The next 5 T cell receptor beta chains were all read from a single sample in a study of shared clonotypes between healthy human individuals. Assay used: immunoSEQ multiplex PCR; TCRdb lists only in-frame clones, some missing. The sample includes 400,000 to 600,000 clones, almost 80% of them seen just once. The sequencing input was PBMCs. The receptors here all came from a woman between 40 and 55 years old in good health. Some clones in this sample may be carry-over from other donors' samples.

V usage is TRBV28 and J usage is TRBJ2-1; no clear D gene. This CDR3 spans 13 amino acids. Germline-derived CDR1 and CDR2 are MDHEN and SYDVKM. V lost 1 base to trimming and J lost 10 bases, with 11 bases between them. In nucleotides, the CDR3 is TGTGCCAGCAGTTTATCGGTATCCAGGGAGCAGTTCTTC. Its translation: CASSLSVSREQFF. Looking up the rest from reference TRBV28 and TRBJ2-1 gives the full variable domain: DVKVTQSSRYLVKRTGEKVFLECVQDMDHENMFWYRQDPGLGLRLIYFSYDVKMKEKGDIPEGYSVSREKKERFSLILESASTNQTSMYLCASSLSVSREQFFGPGTRLTVL.

The chain joins TRBV19 to TRBJ1-4, with TRBD1 matching over 8 bases. The germline CDR1 and CDR2 sequences are LNHDA and SQIVND (reference sequence). With V trimmed by 6 bases and J by 5 bases, 8 bases remained unmatched. The CDR3 covers 15 residues. CDR3 sequence reads: CASSLPRTGNEKLFF. The CDR3 DNA sequence: TGTGCCAGTAGCCTGCCGCGGACAGGGAATGAAAAACTGTTTTTT.

The chain links TRBV6-1 to TRBJ2-7; D possibly corresponds to TRBD2 (5 bases). CDR1 and CDR2 (germline): MNHNS, SASEGT. This CDR3 is 13 amino acids long. With 2 bases removed from V and 3 bases from J, the gap between germline ends came to 8 bases. The CDR3 protein is CASSERSGYEQYF. CDR3 nucleotides: TGTGCCAGCAGTGAAAGGAGCGGCTACGAGCAGTACTTC.

The chain links TRBV2 to TRBJ2-1, with 8 bases that match TRBD1. After removal of 4 bases from V and 3 bases from J, the junction contained 2 bases not matched to a gene. CDR3 length equals 14 residues. Germline CDR1 and CDR2: SNHLY and FYNNEI. The CDR3, as DNA: TGTGCCAGCAGTGGACAGGGGTACTACAATGAGCAGTTCTTC. Protein product: CASSGQGYYNEQFF.

V gene TRBV5-1 combines with J gene TRBJ2-5; 16 positions match TRBD2. Near its end, the DNA agrees better with TRBJ2-7, so the J call may be wrong. Germline-derived CDR1 and CDR2 are SGHRS and YFSETQ. The CDR3 has 16 residues. The CDR3 DNA reads TGCGCCAGCAGCTCGGGACTAGCGGGAGGGAGGTACGAGCAGTACTTC. It codes for CASSSGLAGGRYEQYF.